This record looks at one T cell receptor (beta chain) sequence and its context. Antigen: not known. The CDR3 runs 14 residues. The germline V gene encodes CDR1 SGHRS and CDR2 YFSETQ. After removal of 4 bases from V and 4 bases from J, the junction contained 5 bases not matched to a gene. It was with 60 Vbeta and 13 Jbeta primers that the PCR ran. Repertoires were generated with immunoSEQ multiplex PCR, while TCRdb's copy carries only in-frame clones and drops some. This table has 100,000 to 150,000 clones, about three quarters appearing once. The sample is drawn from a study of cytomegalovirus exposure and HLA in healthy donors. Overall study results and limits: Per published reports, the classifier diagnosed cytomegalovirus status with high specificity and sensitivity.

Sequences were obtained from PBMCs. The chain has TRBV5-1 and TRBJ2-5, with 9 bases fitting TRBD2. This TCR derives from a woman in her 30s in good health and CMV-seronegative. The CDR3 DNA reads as TGCGCCAGCAGCGGTAGCGGGAGCCCAGAGACCCAGTACTTC. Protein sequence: CASSGSGSPETQYF. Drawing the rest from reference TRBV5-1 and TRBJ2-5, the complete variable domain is KAGVTQTPRYLIKTRGQQVTLSCSPISGHRSVSWYQQTPGQGLQFLFEYFSETQRNKGNFPGRFSGRQFSNSRSEMNVSTLELGDSALYLCASSGSGSPETQYFGPGTRLLVL.